This TCR beta chain was retrieved from a study of identical twins. MiXCR, applied by TCRdb to the 5' RACE reads, yields one record per CDR3 protein. The table lists under 400,000 distinct CDR3 sequences, 9% of them singletons. The TCR comes from a woman aged 50 to 65 in good health. Sequenced: naive T cells sorted from blood.

CDR3: CASSSIAGATRNEQFF. Written as DNA, the CDR3 is TGTGCCAGCAGTTCGATAGCGGGAGCCACGAGGAATGAGCAGTTCTTC. V and J are TRBV27 and TRBJ2-1; 9 nucleotides align to TRBD2. The CDR3 is 16 amino acids. CDR1 is MNHEY, CDR2 SMNVEV, per germline (reference sequence). The V segment lost 4 bases and the J segment 7 bases; nucleotides outside the gene matches: 11.